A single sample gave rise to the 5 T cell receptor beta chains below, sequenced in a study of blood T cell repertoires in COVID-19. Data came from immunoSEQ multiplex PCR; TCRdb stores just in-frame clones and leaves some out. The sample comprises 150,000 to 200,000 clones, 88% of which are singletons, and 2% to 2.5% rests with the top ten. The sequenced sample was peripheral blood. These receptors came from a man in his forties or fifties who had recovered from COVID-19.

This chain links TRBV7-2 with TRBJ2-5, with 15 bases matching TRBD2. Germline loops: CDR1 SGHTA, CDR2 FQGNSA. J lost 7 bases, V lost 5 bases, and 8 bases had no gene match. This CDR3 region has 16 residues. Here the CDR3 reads CASSTRTSGGARTQYF. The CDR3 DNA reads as TGTGCCAGCAGCACTCGGACTAGCGGGGGGGCCCGGACCCAGTACTTC.

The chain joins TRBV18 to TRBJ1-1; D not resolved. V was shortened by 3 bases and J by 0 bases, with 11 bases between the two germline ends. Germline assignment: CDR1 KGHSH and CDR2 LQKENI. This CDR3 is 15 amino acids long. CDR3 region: CASSPPGFMNTEAFF. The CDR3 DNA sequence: TGTGCCAGCTCACCTCCAGGATTTATGAACACTGAAGCTTTCTTT.

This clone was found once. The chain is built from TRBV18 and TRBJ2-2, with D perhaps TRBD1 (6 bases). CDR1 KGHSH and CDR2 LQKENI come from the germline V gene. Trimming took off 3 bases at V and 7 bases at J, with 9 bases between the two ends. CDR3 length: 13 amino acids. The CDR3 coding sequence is TGTGCCAGCTCACCGGGGGCCCACGGGGAGCTGTTTTTT. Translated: CASSPGAHGELFF.

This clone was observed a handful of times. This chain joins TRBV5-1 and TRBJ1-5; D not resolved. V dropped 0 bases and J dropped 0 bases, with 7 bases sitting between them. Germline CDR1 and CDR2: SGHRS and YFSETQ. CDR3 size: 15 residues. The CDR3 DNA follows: TGCGCCAGCAGCTTGGACAGTTATAGCAATCAGCCCCAGCATTTT. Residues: CASSLDSYSNQPQHF.

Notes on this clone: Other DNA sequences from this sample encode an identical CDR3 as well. For the CDR3, the DNA is TGTGCCAGCTCACCGCGGGAAAATAGCAATCAGCCCCAGCATTTT. It is translated as CASSPRENSNQPQHF. This chain uses TRBV18 with TRBJ1-5; no reliable D call. CDR1 is KGHSH, CDR2 LQKENI, per germline. V shed 3 bases and J shed 0 bases, with 9 bases lying between them. The CDR3 covers 15 residues.